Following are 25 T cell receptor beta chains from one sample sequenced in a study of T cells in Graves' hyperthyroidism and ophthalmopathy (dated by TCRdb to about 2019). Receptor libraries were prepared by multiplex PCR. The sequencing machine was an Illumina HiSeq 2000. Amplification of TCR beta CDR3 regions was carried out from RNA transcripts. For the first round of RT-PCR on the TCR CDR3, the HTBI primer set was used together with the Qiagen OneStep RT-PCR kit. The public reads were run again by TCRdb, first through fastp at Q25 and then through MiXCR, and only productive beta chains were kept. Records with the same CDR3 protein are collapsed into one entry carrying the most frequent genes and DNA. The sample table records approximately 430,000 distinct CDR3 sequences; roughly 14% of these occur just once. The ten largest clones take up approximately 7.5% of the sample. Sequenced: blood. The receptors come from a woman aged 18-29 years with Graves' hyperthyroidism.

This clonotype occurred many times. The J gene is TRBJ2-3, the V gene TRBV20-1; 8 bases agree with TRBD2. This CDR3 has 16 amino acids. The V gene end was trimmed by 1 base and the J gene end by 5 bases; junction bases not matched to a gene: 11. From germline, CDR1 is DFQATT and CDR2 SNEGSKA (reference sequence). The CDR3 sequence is CSARGGRGGSIDTQYF. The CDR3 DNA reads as TGCAGTGCTAGAGGAGGCCGGGGGGGGTCGATAGATACGCAGTATTTT.

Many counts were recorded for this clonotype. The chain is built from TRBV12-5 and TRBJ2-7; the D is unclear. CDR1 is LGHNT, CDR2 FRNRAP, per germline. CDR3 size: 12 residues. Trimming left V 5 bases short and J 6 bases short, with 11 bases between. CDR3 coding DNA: TGTGCTAGTGGTCCTGATCTTACCGAGCAGTACTTC. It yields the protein CASGPDLTEQYF.

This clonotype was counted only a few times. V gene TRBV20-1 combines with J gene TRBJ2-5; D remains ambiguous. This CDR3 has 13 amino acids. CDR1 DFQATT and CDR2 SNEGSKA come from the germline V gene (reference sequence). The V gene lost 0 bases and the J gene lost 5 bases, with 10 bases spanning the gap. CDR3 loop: CSARDFDGETQYF. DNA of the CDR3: TGCAGTGCTAGAGATTTCGACGGTGAGACCCAGTACTTC.

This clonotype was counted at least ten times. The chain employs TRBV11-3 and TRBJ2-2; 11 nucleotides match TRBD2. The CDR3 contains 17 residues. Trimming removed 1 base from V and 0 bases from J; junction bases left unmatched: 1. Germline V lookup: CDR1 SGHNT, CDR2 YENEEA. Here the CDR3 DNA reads TGTGCCAGCAGCTTAGGACTAGCGGGACCGAACACCGGGGAGCTGTTTTTT. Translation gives CASSLGLAGPNTGELFF.

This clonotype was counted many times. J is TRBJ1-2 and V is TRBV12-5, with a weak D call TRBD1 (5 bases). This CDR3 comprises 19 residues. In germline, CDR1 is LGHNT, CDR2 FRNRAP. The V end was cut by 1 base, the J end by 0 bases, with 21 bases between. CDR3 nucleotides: TGTGCTAGTGGTTTGGAGAGGAGGGGCCTCCTATATTCTAACTATGGCTACACCTTC. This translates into CASGLERRGLLYSNYGYTF.

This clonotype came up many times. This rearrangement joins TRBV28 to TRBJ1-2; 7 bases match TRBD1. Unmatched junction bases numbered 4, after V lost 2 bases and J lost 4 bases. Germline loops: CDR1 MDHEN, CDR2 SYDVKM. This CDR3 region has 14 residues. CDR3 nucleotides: TGTGCCAGCAGTTTACTCTCAGGGGGCTATGGCTACACCTTC. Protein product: CASSLLSGGYGYTF.

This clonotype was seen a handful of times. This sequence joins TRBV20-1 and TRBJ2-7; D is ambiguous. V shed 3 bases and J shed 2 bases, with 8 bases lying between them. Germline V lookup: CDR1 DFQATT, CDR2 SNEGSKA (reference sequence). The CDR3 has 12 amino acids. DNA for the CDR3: TGCAGTGCTAGCGTCCCGCCCTACGAGCAGTACTTC. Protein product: CSASVPPYEQYF.

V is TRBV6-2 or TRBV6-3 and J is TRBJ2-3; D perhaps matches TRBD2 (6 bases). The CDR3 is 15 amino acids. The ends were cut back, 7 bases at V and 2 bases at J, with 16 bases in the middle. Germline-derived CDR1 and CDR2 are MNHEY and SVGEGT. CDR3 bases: TGTGCCAGCAATGGTCGGGGGAGACCCACAGATACGCAGTATTTT. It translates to CASNGRGRPTDTQYF.

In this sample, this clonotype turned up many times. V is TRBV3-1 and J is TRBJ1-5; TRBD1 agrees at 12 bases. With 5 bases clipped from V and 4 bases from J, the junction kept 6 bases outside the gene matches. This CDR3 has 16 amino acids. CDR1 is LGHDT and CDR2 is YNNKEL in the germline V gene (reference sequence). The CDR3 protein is CASSNRDRGRNQPQHF. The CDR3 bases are TGTGCCAGCAGCAACCGGGACAGGGGGCGAAATCAGCCCCAGCATTTT.

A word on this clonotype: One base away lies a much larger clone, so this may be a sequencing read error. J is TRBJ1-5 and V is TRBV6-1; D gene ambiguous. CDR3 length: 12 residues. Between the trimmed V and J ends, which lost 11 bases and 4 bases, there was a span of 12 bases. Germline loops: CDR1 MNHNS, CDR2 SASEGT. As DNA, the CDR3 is TGTGCCCGCACCGATAGAAATCAGCCCCAGCATTTT. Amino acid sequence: CARTDRNQPQHF.

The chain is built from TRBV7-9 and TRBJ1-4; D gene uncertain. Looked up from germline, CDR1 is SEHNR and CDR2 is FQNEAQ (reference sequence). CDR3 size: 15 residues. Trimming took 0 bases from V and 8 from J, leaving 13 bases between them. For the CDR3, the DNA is TGTGCCAGCAGCTTAGCGGAGGTCGAGGTCGAAAAACTGTTTTTT. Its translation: CASSLAEVEVEKLFF.

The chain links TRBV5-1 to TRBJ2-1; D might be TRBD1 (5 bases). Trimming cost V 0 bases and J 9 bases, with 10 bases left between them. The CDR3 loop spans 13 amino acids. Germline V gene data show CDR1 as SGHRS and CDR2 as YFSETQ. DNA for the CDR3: TGCGCCAGCAGCTTGGAGGGAAGGGGTGAGCAGTTCTTC. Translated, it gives CASSLEGRGEQFF.

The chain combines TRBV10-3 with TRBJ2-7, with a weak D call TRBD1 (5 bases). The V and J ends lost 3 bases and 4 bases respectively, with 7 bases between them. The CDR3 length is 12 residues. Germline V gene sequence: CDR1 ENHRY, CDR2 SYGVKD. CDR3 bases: TGTGCCATCAGTGACAGGGTTTACGAGCAGTACTTC. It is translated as CAISDRVYEQYF.

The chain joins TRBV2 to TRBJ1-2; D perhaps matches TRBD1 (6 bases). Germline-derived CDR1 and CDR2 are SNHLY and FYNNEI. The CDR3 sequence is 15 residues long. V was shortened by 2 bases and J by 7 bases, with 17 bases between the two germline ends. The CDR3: CASSESLGDTIGYTF. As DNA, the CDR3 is TGTGCCAGCAGTGAAAGCTTAGGGGACACTATTGGCTACACCTTC. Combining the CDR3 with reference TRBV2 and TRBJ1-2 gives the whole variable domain EPEVTQTPSHQVTQMGQEVILRCVPISNHLYFYWYRQILGQKVEFLVSFYNNEISEKSEIFDDQFSVERPDGSNFTLKIRSTKLEDSAMYFCASSESLGDTIGYTFGSGTRLTVV.

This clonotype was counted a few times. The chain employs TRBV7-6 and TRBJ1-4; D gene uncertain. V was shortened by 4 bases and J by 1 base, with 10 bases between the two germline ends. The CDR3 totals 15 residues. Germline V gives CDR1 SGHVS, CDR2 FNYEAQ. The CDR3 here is CASSWESGTNEKLFF. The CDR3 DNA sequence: TGTGCCAGCAGCTGGGAGTCGGGAACTAATGAAAAACTGTTTTTT.

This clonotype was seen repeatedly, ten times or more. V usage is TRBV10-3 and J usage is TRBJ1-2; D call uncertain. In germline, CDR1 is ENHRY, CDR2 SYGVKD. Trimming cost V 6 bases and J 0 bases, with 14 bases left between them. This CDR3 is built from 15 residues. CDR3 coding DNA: TGTGCCATCAGACGCACAGTAGATCCTAACTATGGCTACACCTTC. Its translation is CAIRRTVDPNYGYTF.

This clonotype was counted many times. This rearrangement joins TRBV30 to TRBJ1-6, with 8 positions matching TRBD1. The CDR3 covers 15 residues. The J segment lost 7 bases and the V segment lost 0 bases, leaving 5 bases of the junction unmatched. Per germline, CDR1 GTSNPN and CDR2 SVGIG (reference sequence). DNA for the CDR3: TGTGCCTGGAGTGTACCGGGACAGGAAAATTCACCCCTCCACTTT. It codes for CAWSVPGQENSPLHF.

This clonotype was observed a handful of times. The CDR3 sequence: CSARDYGQQNYGYTF. CDR3 sequence (DNA): TGCAGTGCTAGAGATTACGGCCAGCAAAACTATGGCTACACCTTC. The chain is built from TRBV20-1 and TRBJ1-2; no definite D call. The V gene's germline CDR1 is DFQATT and CDR2 SNEGSKA (reference sequence). CDR3 length equals 15 residues. The V end lost 0 bases, the J end lost 2 bases, and 13 bases lay between the germline ends.

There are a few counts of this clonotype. The CDR3 nucleotides read TGCAGCGCAGTCGGACATTTCGGTGGAGAGACCCAGTACTTC. Translation gives CSAVGHFGGETQYF. V gene TRBV29-1 combines with J gene TRBJ2-5; weak D call: TRBD1 (5 bases). The CDR3 has 14 amino acids. Germline V gene lookup returns CDR1 SQVTM and CDR2 ANQGSEA. The V and J ends lost 7 bases and 4 bases respectively, with 19 bases between them.

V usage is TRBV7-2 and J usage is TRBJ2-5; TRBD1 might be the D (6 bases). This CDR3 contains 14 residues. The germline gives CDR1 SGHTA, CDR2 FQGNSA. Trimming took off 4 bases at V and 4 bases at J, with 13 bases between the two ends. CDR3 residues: CASSWGQGRETQYF. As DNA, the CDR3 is TGTGCCAGCAGCTGGGGGCAGGGCAGAGAGACCCAGTACTTC.

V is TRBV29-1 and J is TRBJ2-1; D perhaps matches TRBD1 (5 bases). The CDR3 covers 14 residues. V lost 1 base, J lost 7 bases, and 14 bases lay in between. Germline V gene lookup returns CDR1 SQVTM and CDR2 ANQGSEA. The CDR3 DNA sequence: TGCAGCGTTGAAGGTGCAGGGATTGGGAATGAGCAGTTCTTC. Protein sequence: CSVEGAGIGNEQFF.

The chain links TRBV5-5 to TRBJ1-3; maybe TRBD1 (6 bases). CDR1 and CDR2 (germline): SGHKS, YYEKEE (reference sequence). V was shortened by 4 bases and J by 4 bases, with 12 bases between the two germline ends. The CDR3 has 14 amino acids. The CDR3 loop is CASSLRDNGNTIYF. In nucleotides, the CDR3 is TGTGCCAGCAGCCTACGGGACAACGGAAACACCATATATTTT.

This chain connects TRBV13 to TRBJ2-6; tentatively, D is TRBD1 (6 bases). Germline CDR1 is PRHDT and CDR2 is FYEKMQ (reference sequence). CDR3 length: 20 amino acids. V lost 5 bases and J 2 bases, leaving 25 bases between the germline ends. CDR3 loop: CASSPIMTAGDNPGANVLTF. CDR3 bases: TGTGCCAGCAGCCCCATAATGACGGCAGGGGATAACCCTGGGGCCAACGTCCTGACTTTC.

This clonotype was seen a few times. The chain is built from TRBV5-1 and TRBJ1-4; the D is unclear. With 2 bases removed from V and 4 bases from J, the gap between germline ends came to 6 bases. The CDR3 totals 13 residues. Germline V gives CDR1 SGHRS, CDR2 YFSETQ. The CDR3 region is CASSFSINEKLFF. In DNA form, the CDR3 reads TGCGCCAGCAGCTTTTCTATTAATGAAAAACTGTTTTTT.

The CDR3 sequence is CSVFRGANYGYTF. The CDR3 DNA reads TGCAGCGTTTTCCGGGGAGCTAACTATGGCTACACCTTC. V is TRBV29-1 and J is TRBJ1-2, with D unresolved. V lost 5 bases to trimming and J lost 0 bases, with 10 bases between them. This CDR3 contains 13 residues. CDR1 and CDR2 (germline): SQVTM, ANQGSEA.